This T cell receptor (beta chain) was retrieved from a study of blood T cell repertoires in COVID-19 (dated by TCRdb to between 2020 and 2021). About the study as a whole: Samples from collaborators originated in the United States, Italy and Spain and spanned both the acute and convalescent phases of COVID-19. The material from the prospective study consisted of cDNA or gDNA derived from T cells, B-cell-depleted T cells, or PBMCs. Subjects who had been exposed to COVID-19, were actively infected with it, or had recovered from it provided the deeply sampled blood TCRbeta repertoires that made up the dataset. A freely available public database, intended as a resource for researchers studying the immune response to SARS-CoV-2, is where the repertoires were released. The samples were drawn from two sources: the first 160 participants of the ongoing ImmuneRACE study, and 1,200 or so subjects contributed by 6 global collaborators. Nearly every sample came with metadata listing a de-identified subject ID, COVID-19 status, age in years and sex. Where available, HLA class I and class II types were taken from metadata supplied by the sample provider and were not determined by assay-based typing. The full study reports these points: How much clinical and demographic metadata was included differed by source and by participant, and the metadata was provided uncurated.

Whole blood was collected in K2EDTA tubes by collaborating institutions according to the institutions' own protocols. For TCRbeta analysis, collaborator samples were shipped as frozen whole blood, as isolated PBMCs, or as DNA extracted from either sample type. A note on this clone: The antigen it recognizes is unknown. Within one base of it there is no much larger clone, and no base qualities were kept.

TCRbeta CDR3 regions were amplified from genomic DNA using the immunoSEQ Assay, a bias-controlled multiplex PCR. Regarding the original processing steps: Nucleated cell counts per sample were estimated from amplification of reference gene primers within the assay. To quantify the absolute abundance of each unique TCRbeta CDR3 rearrangement, sequence reads were collapsed and filtered. For each sample, productive Simpson clonality was calculated by taking the square root of Simpson's diversity index across productive rearrangements. In its TCRdb copy, this immuneACCESS table keeps in-frame sequences only and misses some clones. Where compared with another copy, unresolved V genes explain less than half of these, and the others have no known cause. Clone size and V and J calls were adopted from that table, with D and trimming inferred from the DNA. The sample contains 110,000 to 150,000 clones, 81% of them found a single time. The top ten hold approximately 8% of the sample.

The germline ends are 16 bases apart after V is trimmed by 0 bases and J by 6 bases. From cysteine to phenylalanine, the CDR3 is 16 amino acids long. Only CDR3 DNA is held: 48 bases, read in frame from base 1. Based on the germline V gene, the CDR1 and CDR2 sequences are SGHVS and FNYEAQ. The clonotype was recovered from a human donor in a cohort sampled during active COVID-19. The rearranged chain carries TRBV7-6 and TRBJ2-3; TRBD2 is a possible D gene, resting on 6 matching bases. Sample: peripheral blood. The CDR3 reads CASSLAGGHDGDTQYF. The DNA is as follows: TGTGCCAGCAGCTTAGCGGGGGGTCACGACGGGGATACGCAGTATTTT.